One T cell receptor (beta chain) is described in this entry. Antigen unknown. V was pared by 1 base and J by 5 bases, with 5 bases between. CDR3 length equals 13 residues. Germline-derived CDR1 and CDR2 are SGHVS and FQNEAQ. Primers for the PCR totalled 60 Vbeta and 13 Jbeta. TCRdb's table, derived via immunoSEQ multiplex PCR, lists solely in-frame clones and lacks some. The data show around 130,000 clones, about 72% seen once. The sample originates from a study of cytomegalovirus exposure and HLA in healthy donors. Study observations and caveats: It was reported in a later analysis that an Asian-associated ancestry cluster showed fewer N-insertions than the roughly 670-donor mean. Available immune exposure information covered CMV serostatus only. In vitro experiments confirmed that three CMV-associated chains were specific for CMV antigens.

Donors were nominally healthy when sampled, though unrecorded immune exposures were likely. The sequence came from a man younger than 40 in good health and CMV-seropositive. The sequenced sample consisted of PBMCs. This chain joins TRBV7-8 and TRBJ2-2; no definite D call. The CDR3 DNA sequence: TGTGCCAGCAGCTTAGATAAAACCGGGGAGCTGTTTTTT. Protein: CASSLDKTGELFF.